These T cell receptor beta chains were read from a single sample in a study of graft-versus-host responses after intestinal transplantation. No antigen has been identified for these receptors. Profiling relied on immunoSEQ multiplex PCR, and the TCRdb table lists in-frame clones only, not all of them. The sample has about 92,000 clones; 80% to 95% are singletons. The input for sequencing was unstimulated CD8+ T cells sorted from spleen or lymph node cells, taken before intestinal transplant. The receptors here all came from a human donor who received an intestinal transplant. CDR3s include the opening cysteine and the closing phenylalanine or tryptophan. D genes are given only for firm matches. The size of a clone is reported for some rows only, either as once, few or many, or as a class for expanded clones.

v_call,clone_size,d_call,j_call,cdr3_length,cdr3_aa,cdr3_nt
TRBV13,NA,NA,TRBJ2-6,15,CASRFQGGGANVLTF,TGTGCCAGCAGGTTTCAGGGAGGTGGGGCCAACGTCCTGACTTTC
TRBV13,NA,NA,TRBJ1-1,13,CASGSRLGTEAFF,TGTGCCAGCGGCTCGAGATTGGGCACTGAAGCTTTCTTT
TRBV13,NA,NA,TRBJ1-2,13,CASRAEGYYGYTF,TGTGCCAGCAGGGCCGAGGGCTACTATGGCTACACCTTC
TRBV27,NA,NA,TRBJ1-6,18,CASTLKNQGLAYNSPLHF,TGTGCCAGCACCCTGAAAAATCAGGGGCTAGCCTATAATTCACCCCTCCACTTT
TRBV4-1,NA,NA,TRBJ2-1,20,CASSPLGVGRGIPGNNEQFF,TGCGCCAGCAGCCCCCTCGGGGTAGGGCGGGGTATTCCTGGGAACAATGAGCAGTTCTTC
TRBV11-2,NA,NA,TRBJ2-4,14,CASSPWTEENIQYF,TGTGCCAGCAGCCCCTGGACAGAAGAAAACATTCAGTACTTC
TRBV5-1,medium-sized,NA,TRBJ2-5,15,CASSARPGGWETQYF,TGCGCCAGCAGCGCCCGGCCAGGGGGGTGGGAGACCCAGTACTTC
TRBV13,NA,TRBD1,TRBJ2-1,15,CASQPEGDRHNEQFF,TGTGCCAGCCAGCCCGAGGGGGACAGGCATAATGAGCAGTTCTTC
TRBV6-5,NA,NA,TRBJ2-7,12,CASSYVPSVRNF,TGTGCCAGCAGTTACGTACCTAGCGTCCGGAACTTC
TRBV5-1,NA,NA,TRBJ2-5,11,CASTVEETQYF,TGCGCCAGCACCGTGGAAGAGACCCAGTACTTC
TRBV7-9,NA,TRBD1,TRBJ2-1,15,CASSPGTGPYNEQFF,TGTGCCAGCAGCCCCGGGACAGGGCCCTACAATGAGCAGTTCTTC
TRBV18,NA,TRBD1,TRBJ2-7,18,CASATWPREGAIYYEQYF,TGTGCCAGCGCAACCTGGCCGCGTGAGGGGGCCATCTACTACGAGCAGTACTTC
TRBV19,NA,NA,TRBJ2-1,17,CASSINPPLGAYNEQFF,TGTGCCAGTAGTATCAATCCCCCGTTGGGCGCATACAATGAGCAGTTCTTC
TRBV2,NA,TRBD2,TRBJ2-5,13,CASDLADQETQYF,TGTGCCAGCGATCTAGCGGATCAAGAGACCCAGTACTTC
TRBV6-4,few,NA,TRBJ1-6,15,CASSASQGGSSPLHF,TGTGCCAGCAGTGCCTCACAGGGTGGCAGTTCACCCCTCCACTTT
TRBV15,NA,NA,TRBJ2-5,16,CATSSGQGVGQETQYF,TGTGCCACCAGCAGCGGCCAGGGTGTGGGGCAAGAGACCCAGTACTTC
TRBV11-3,NA,NA,TRBJ2-1,16,CASSLREGEWPNEQFF,TGTGCCAGCAGCTTACGAGAGGGAGAGTGGCCCAATGAGCAGTTCTTC
TRBV11-1,once,NA,TRBJ2-7,14,CASSFDRPGYEQYF,TGTGCCAGCAGCTTTGACAGGCCCGGCTACGAGCAGTACTTC
TRBV11-2,NA,TRBD1,TRBJ1-2,16,CASSQGQANANYGYTF,TGTGCCAGCAGCCAGGGACAGGCGAACGCTAACTATGGCTACACCTTC
TRBV27,NA,TRBD1,TRBJ2-1,15,CASRGTGGSYNEQFF,TGTGCCAGCAGAGGGACAGGGGGCTCCTACAATGAGCAGTTCTTC
TRBV13,NA,NA,TRBJ2-5,15,CASSLTGSNQETQYF,TGTGCCAGCAGCCTCACGGGCAGTAACCAAGAGACCCAGTACTTC
TRBV7-9,NA,NA,TRBJ2-3,13,CASSFYEIRTQYF,TGTGCCAGCAGCTTCTATGAAATCCGTACGCAGTATTTT
TRBV27,NA,NA,TRBJ1-1,13,CASGYSMNTEAFF,TGTGCCAGCGGGTACAGTATGAACACTGAAGCTTTCTTT
TRBV30,NA,NA,TRBJ1-2,12,CAWSGTLYGYTF,TGTGCCTGGAGTGGGACCCTTTATGGCTACACCTTC
TRBV4-1,NA,TRBD2,TRBJ2-1,15,CASSVLAGAYNEQFF,TGCGCCAGCAGCGTACTAGCGGGAGCCTACAATGAGCAGTTCTTC
TRBV13,NA,TRBD1,TRBJ1-4,17,CASSSSSLGQKNEKLFF,TGTGCCAGCAGCAGCTCTTCCCTGGGACAGAAGAATGAAAAACTGTTTTTT
TRBV9,NA,NA,TRBJ1-1,20,CASSVASIDGHQRDRTEAFF,TGTGCCAGCAGCGTAGCTAGCATAGACGGACACCAGAGAGATAGGACTGAAGCTTTCTTT
TRBV2,few,TRBD1,TRBJ2-1,14,CASYPGQGIYEQFF,TGTGCCAGCTACCCGGGACAGGGGATTTATGAGCAGTTCTTC
TRBV5-6,NA,TRBD1,TRBJ1-6,15,CASSYGDRGDSPLHF,TGTGCCAGCAGCTATGGGGACAGGGGGGATTCACCCCTCCACTTT
TRBV6-5,NA,TRBD1,TRBJ2-7,13,CASSAGTGYEQYF,TGTGCCAGCAGCGCCGGGACAGGTTACGAGCAGTACTTC
TRBV5-4,NA,NA,TRBJ1-2,13,CASSLWFSGSYTF,TGTGCCAGCAGCTTATGGTTCTCAGGGAGCTACACCTTC
TRBV6-1,NA,NA,TRBJ1-5,13,CASSPRGDQPQHF,TGTGCCAGCAGCCCCCGCGGGGATCAGCCCCAGCATTTT
TRBV6-1,NA,TRBD1,TRBJ2-5,13,CASRGTGSETQYF,TGTGCCAGCAGGGGGACAGGGTCAGAGACCCAGTACTTC
TRBV28,NA,NA,TRBJ2-7,10,CASSNGEQYF,TGTGCCAGCAGTAACGGCGAGCAGTACTTC
TRBV18,NA,NA,TRBJ2-7,17,CASSPLPYFYIPYEQYF,TGTGCCAGCTCACCTCTACCGTACTTCTACATCCCCTACGAGCAGTACTTC
TRBV18,NA,NA,TRBJ2-7,15,CASSPPDTFSYEQYF,TGTGCCAGCTCACCACCGGACACCTTTTCCTACGAGCAGTACTTC
TRBV27,NA,NA,TRBJ1-2,14,CASSLFPGFVGYTF,TGTGCCAGCAGTTTATTTCCAGGTTTTGTTGGCTACACCTTC
TRBV7-6,NA,NA,TRBJ2-1,16,CASSLEVGTVHNEQFF,TGTGCCAGCAGCTTAGAGGTGGGGACTGTACACAATGAGCAGTTCTTC
TRBV25-1,NA,NA,TRBJ2-1,12,CASSEYWDEQFF,TGTGCCAGCAGTGAATATTGGGATGAGCAGTTCTTC
TRBV9,NA,TRBD1,TRBJ2-7,15,CASSVGSGGLYEQYF,TGTGCCAGCAGCGTAGGTTCAGGGGGCCTCTACGAGCAGTACTTC
TRBV6-5,NA,NA,TRBJ2-7,12,CASSLGGAEQYF,TGTGCCAGCAGTTTGGGGGGGGCCGAGCAGTACTTC
TRBV5-4,NA,NA,TRBJ2-1,15,CASSPQGSSYNEQFF,TGTGCCAGCAGCCCACAGGGCAGCTCCTACAATGAGCAGTTCTTC
TRBV6-1,NA,TRBD2,TRBJ2-4,17,CASSEEAGGGAKNIQYF,TGTGCCAGCAGTGAAGAGGCGGGAGGGGGGGCCAAAAACATTCAGTACTTC
TRBV6-5,once,NA,TRBJ2-3,11,CASGLPDTQYF,TGTGCCAGCGGCCTGCCAGATACGCAGTATTTT
TRBV11-2,few,NA,TRBJ1-1,14,CASSPYSGDTEAFF,TGTGCCAGCAGCCCCTATAGCGGGGACACTGAAGCTTTCTTT
TRBV4-3,NA,NA,TRBJ1-2,16,CASSQDYYLTRTGYTF,TGCGCCAGCAGCCAAGACTACTATCTTACCCGAACGGGCTACACCTTC
TRBV4-1,NA,NA,TRBJ2-5,13,CASSLETQETQYF,TGCGCCAGCAGCTTGGAGACCCAAGAGACCCAGTACTTC
TRBV5-6,NA,NA,TRBJ2-3,12,CASSFGTDTQYF,TGTGCCAGCAGCTTTGGGACAGATACGCAGTATTTT
TRBV7-9,once,NA,TRBJ1-1,13,CASRGKEITEAFF,TGTGCCAGCAGGGGGAAGGAGATCACTGAAGCTTTCTTT